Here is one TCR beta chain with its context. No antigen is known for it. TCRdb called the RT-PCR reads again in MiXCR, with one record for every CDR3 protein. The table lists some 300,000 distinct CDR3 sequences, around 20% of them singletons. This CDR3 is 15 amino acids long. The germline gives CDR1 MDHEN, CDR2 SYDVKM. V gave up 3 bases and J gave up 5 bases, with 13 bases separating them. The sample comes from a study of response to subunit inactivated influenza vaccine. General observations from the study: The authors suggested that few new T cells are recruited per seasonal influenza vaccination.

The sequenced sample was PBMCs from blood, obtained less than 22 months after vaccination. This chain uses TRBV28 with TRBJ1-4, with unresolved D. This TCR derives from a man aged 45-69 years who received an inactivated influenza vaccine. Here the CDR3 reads CASSFWRQPNEKLFF. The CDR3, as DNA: TGTGCCAGCAGTTTCTGGAGGCAGCCAAATGAAAAACTGTTTTTT. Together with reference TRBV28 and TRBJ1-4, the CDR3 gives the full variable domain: DVKVTQSSRYLVKRTGEKVFLECVQDMDHENMFWYRQDPGLGLRLIYFSYDVKMKEKGDIPEGYSVSREKKERFSLILESASTNQTSMYLCASSFWRQPNEKLFFGSGTQLSVL.